This entry lists 31 T cell receptor beta chains sequenced from one sample in a study of T-cell memory formation after mild COVID-19. Each CDR3 protein gets one entry after TCRdb re-called the 5' RACE reads with MiXCR. This sample has roughly 300,000 distinct CDR3 sequences, with approximately 13% found just once. Sequencing used PBMCs or a T cell subset sorted from them (not recorded which). These receptors all come from a man between 18 and 29 years old who had mild COVID-19 (a few samples of this study predate the infection). Cell type and time point are not known.

The chain couples TRBV5-6 to TRBJ2-1; 7 bases are a match to TRBD2. V gave up 0 bases and J gave up 6 bases; unmatched junction bases: 6. There are 15 residues in the CDR3. Germline V gives CDR1 SGHDT, CDR2 YYEEEE. The CDR3 coding sequence is TGTGCCAGCAGCTTGGAGCCTAGCGGCTTCAATGAGCAGTTCTTC. Translation gives CASSLEPSGFNEQFF.

This clonotype has just a few counts. The V gene is TRBV29-1, the J gene TRBJ2-1; 9 bases are shared with TRBD2. V lost 4 bases to trimming and J lost 8 bases; unmatched junction nucleotides: 9. Germline assignment: CDR1 SQVTM and CDR2 ANQGSEA. The CDR3 is 14 residues long. The CDR3 reads CSVASGGPGDEQFF. For the CDR3, the DNA is TGCAGCGTTGCGAGCGGGGGGCCGGGAGATGAGCAGTTCTTC.

This chain connects TRBV10-3 to TRBJ2-5; 7 bases are shared with TRBD2. This CDR3 region has 12 residues. V shed 8 bases and J 5 bases; nucleotides not matched to a gene: 5. CDR1 is ENHRY, CDR2 SYGVKD, per germline. Written as DNA, the CDR3 is TGTGCCATCCGGGGAGGGGATGAGACCCAGTACTTC. This encodes CAIRGGDETQYF.

This clonotype was seen ten or more times. This rearrangement joins TRBV5-1 to TRBJ1-1; D is uncertain. CDR3 length equals 13 residues. Trimming stripped 6 bases from V and 5 bases from J, with 14 bases between. Germline CDR1 reads SGHRS; CDR2 reads YFSETQ. CDR3 loop: CASTTVPKTEAFF. The CDR3 coding sequence is TGCGCCAGCACCACAGTGCCAAAGACTGAAGCTTTCTTT.

This clonotype was detected a few times. The chain joins TRBV9 to TRBJ1-2; TRBD1 might be the D (6 bases). Germline CDR1 SGDLS, CDR2 YYNGEE. CDR3 length: 18 residues. V was pared by 1 base and J by 3 bases, with 22 bases between. The CDR3 nucleotides are TGTGCCAGCAGCGTATCTCAGGGGCCAGGACGTAAGGACTATGGCTACACCTTC. Translating it yields CASSVSQGPGRKDYGYTF.

In DNA form, the CDR3 reads TGTGCCACCAGTGACCAGGGGGCCCCTGAAGCTTTCTTT. It is translated as CATSDQGAPEAFF. The chain recombines TRBV24-1 with TRBJ1-1, with 8 bases matching TRBD1. CDR3 length equals 13 residues. V dropped 4 bases and J dropped 6; count of bases not matched to a gene: 3. Germline V lookup: CDR1 KGHDR, CDR2 SFDVKD.

This chain uses TRBV7-9 with TRBJ2-5, with D hard to call. V lost 1 base and J lost 1, with 16 bases in between. CDR1 and CDR2 from the germline V gene are SEHNR and FQNEAQ (reference sequence). The CDR3 totals 17 residues. CDR3 coding DNA: TGTGCCAGCAGCTTAGGCACGACCCCGCCGATCCAAGAGACCCAGTACTTC. It codes for CASSLGTTPPIQETQYF. Based on the CDR3 plus reference TRBV7-9 and TRBJ2-5, the full variable domain is DTGVSQNPRHKITKRGQNVTFRCDPISEHNRLYWYRQTLGQGPEFLTYFQNEAQLEKSRLLSDRFSAERPKGSFSTLEIQRTEQGDSAMYLCASSLGTTPPIQETQYFGPGTRLLVL.

This clonotype has only a few counts. This sequence joins TRBV7-2 and TRBJ2-7, with TRBD1 matching over 7 bases. This CDR3 contains 15 residues. The germline V gene has CDR1 SGHTA and CDR2 FQGNSA. V was pared by 5 bases and J by 0 bases, with 7 bases of the junction left unmatched. As DNA, the CDR3 is TGTGCCAGCAGCCCTGGGACAGTGGCCTCCTACGAGCAGTACTTC. Encoded protein: CASSPGTVASYEQYF. The complete variable domain, with remaining parts taken from reference TRBV7-2 and TRBJ2-7, reads GAGVSQSPSNKVTEKGKDVELRCDPISGHTALYWYRQSLGQGLEFLIYFQGNSAPDKSGLPSDRFSAERTGGSVSTLTIQRTQQEDSAVYLCASSPGTVASYEQYFGPGTRLTVT.

This clonotype was detected a few times. DNA of the CDR3: TGCGCCAGCAGCTTGGAGGTGGCGGGTACGCAGTATTTT. Translated, it gives CASSLEVAGTQYF. The chain employs TRBV5-1 and TRBJ2-3; TRBD2 might be the D (5 bases). This CDR3 is 13 amino acids long. From germline, CDR1 is SGHRS and CDR2 YFSETQ. V lost 0 bases and J lost 8, with 10 bases in between. The whole variable domain, filled in from reference TRBV5-1 and TRBJ2-3, reads KAGVTQTPRYLIKTRGQQVTLSCSPISGHRSVSWYQQTPGQGLQFLFEYFSETQRNKGNFPGRFSGRQFSNSRSEMNVSTLELGDSALYLCASSLEVAGTQYFGPGTRLTVL.

The CDR3 sequence is CASSWAGTGIVTDTQYF. CDR3 DNA: TGTGCCAGCAGCTGGGCCGGGACAGGGATCGTCACAGATACGCAGTATTTT. V gene TRBV5-6 combines with J gene TRBJ2-3; 9 bases fit TRBD1. This CDR3 region has 17 residues. Trimming took 3 bases from V and 2 from J; bases not matched to a gene: 10. CDR1 and CDR2 from the germline V gene are SGHDT and YYEEEE.

This clonotype was picked up many times. The chain joins TRBV12-3 or TRBV12-4 to TRBJ1-1; weak D call: TRBD1 (5 bases). The CDR3 runs to 13 residues. V shed 7 bases and J shed 4 bases, with 13 bases lying between them. The CDR3 protein is CASTLRGGTEAFF. The CDR3 DNA reads TGTGCCAGCACCCTTAGGGGAGGCACTGAAGCTTTCTTT.

A few counts support this clonotype. This chain uses TRBV5-1 with TRBJ2-1, with 9 bases that match TRBD1. The CDR3 spans 14 residues. The germline V gene encodes CDR1 SGHRS and CDR2 YFSETQ. Trimming took 4 bases from V and 6 from J; bases not matched to a gene: 5. Here the CDR3 reads CASSPGQGFNEQFF. The DNA of the CDR3 is TGCGCCAGCAGCCCGGGACAGGGTTTCAATGAGCAGTTCTTC.

The table lists this clonotype with a few counts. For the CDR3, the DNA is TGTGCCAGCAGTGCCGCAGTACCAGATACGCAGTATTTT. This sequence encodes CASSAAVPDTQYF. The genes are TRBV25-1 and TRBJ2-3; D not certain. Looked up from germline, CDR1 is MGHDK and CDR2 is SYGVNS. The CDR3 spans 13 residues. V was shortened by 4 bases and J by 4 bases, with 9 bases between the two germline ends.

This chain links TRBV2 with TRBJ2-7, with 7 bases fitting TRBD1. Germline trimming cut 4 bases from V and 3 bases from J; bases unmatched to any gene: 0. CDR3 length: 12 amino acids. The V gene's germline CDR1 is SNHLY and CDR2 FYNNEI. CDR3 nucleotide sequence: TGTGCCAGCAGTGGGGACAGCTACGAGCAGTACGTC. This gives the protein CASSGDSYEQYV.

This clonotype was recorded at least ten times. This chain joins TRBV20-1 and TRBJ2-7; 11 bases are shared with TRBD1. V lost 6 bases to trimming and J lost 4 bases; unmatched junction nucleotides: 5. Germline V CDR1 and CDR2: DFQATT, SNEGSKA (reference sequence). The length of the CDR3 is 13 residues. The CDR3 DNA reads as TGCAGTGCCCCGGACAGGGGGCCGTACGAGCAGTACTTC. Its protein is CSAPDRGPYEQYF.

Of note for this clonotype: A read error is possible here, since a much larger clone lies one base away. This chain uses TRBV5-1 with TRBJ1-1, with D possibly matching TRBD1 (5 bases). In germline, CDR1 is SGHRS, CDR2 YFSETQ. The CDR3 contains 13 residues. V lost 0 bases, J lost 6 bases, and 9 bases lay in between. CDR3 loop: CASSLDTTAEAFF. For the CDR3, the DNA is TGCGCCAGCAGCTTGGATACGACAGCTGAAGCTTTCTTT. Looking up the rest from reference TRBV5-1 and TRBJ1-1 gives the full variable domain: KAGVTQTPRYLIKTRGQQVTLSCSPISGHRSVSWYQQTPGQGLQFLFEYFSETQRNKGNFPGRFSGRQFSNSRSEMNVSTLELGDSALYLCASSLDTTAEAFFGQGTRLTVV.

J is TRBJ2-5 and V is TRBV28, with 8 positions matching TRBD2. The CDR3 sequence is 18 residues long. The J segment lost 1 base and the V segment lost 3 bases, leaving 13 bases of the junction unmatched. Germline assignment: CDR1 MDHEN and CDR2 SYDVKM. The CDR3 DNA is TGTGCCAGCAGTTTTCCTCTTGCGGAGCGGGGGATCCAAGAGACCCAGTACTTC. Its translation: CASSFPLAERGIQETQYF.

This clonotype was counted only a few times. The chain joins TRBV20-1 to TRBJ2-7, with D perhaps assigned TRBD1 or TRBD2 (5 bases each). The CDR3 is 14 amino acids. The V gene lost 3 bases and the J gene lost 0 bases, with 12 bases spanning the gap. The germline gives CDR1 DFQATT, CDR2 SNEGSKA (reference sequence). The CDR3 sequence: CSARARGRSYEQYF. The CDR3 DNA reads TGCAGTGCTAGGGCCCGGGGCCGCTCCTACGAGCAGTACTTC.

Only a few counts were recorded for this clonotype. The chain employs TRBV7-2 and TRBJ2-5, with D possibly being TRBD1 (6 bases). The ends were cut back, 5 bases at V and 4 bases at J, with 17 bases in the middle. From germline, CDR1 is SGHTA and CDR2 FQGNSA. This CDR3 region has 15 residues. CDR3 nucleotide sequence: TGTGCCAGCAGCCCACAGGGCTTCGACGGAGAGACCCAGTACTTC. This sequence encodes CASSPQGFDGETQYF.

This chain links TRBV7-9 with TRBJ2-6; D is ambiguous. Germline V gene sequence: CDR1 SEHNR, CDR2 FQNEAQ (reference sequence). The germline V and J ends were trimmed by 5 bases and 0 bases, with 14 bases remaining between them. The CDR3 spans 17 residues. In DNA form, the CDR3 reads TGTGCCAGCAGCATCCTTTTGATCGGCTCTGGGGCCAACGTCCTGACTTTC. This encodes CASSILLIGSGANVLTF.

The J gene is TRBJ1-1, the V gene TRBV2; perhaps TRBD1 as D (5 bases). The V and J ends lost 8 bases and 0 bases respectively, with 16 bases between them. Per the germline V gene, CDR1 is SNHLY and CDR2 is FYNNEI. The CDR3 runs to 15 residues. The CDR3 protein is CASPPNGGMNTEAFF. The CDR3 coding sequence is TGTGCCAGCCCCCCCAACGGGGGAATGAACACTGAAGCTTTCTTT. Supplemented by reference TRBV2 and TRBJ1-1, the full variable domain reads EPEVTQTPSHQVTQMGQEVILRCVPISNHLYFYWYRQILGQKVEFLVSFYNNEISEKSEIFDDQFSVERPDGSNFTLKIRSTKLEDSAMYFCASPPNGGMNTEAFFGQGTRLTVV.

There are many counts of this clonotype. V is TRBV29-1 and J is TRBJ1-5, with 7 positions matching TRBD1. J was trimmed by 4 bases and V by 4 bases; bases with no gene match: 4. This CDR3 comprises 13 residues. CDR1 and CDR2 (germline): SQVTM, ANQGSEA. CDR3 nucleotide sequence: TGCAGCGTTGCCGGACAGGAAAATCAGCCCCAGCATTTT. It yields the protein CSVAGQENQPQHF.

The chain joins TRBV12-3 or TRBV12-4 to TRBJ1-1; the D gene is possibly TRBD1 (5 bases). V dropped 0 bases and J dropped 11 bases, with 13 bases sitting between them. CDR3 length: 13 residues. For the CDR3, the DNA is TGTGCCAGCAGTTTAGCTATTGGGGGGGTCGCTTTCTTT. Translated: CASSLAIGGVAFF.

This clonotype came up a few times. The chain uses TRBV7-8 and TRBJ2-3, with a possible D match to TRBD1 (6 bases). Trimming took 11 bases from V and 1 from J, leaving 16 bases between them. CDR3 length: 14 residues. Germline CDR1 SGHVS, CDR2 FQNEAQ. The CDR3 DNA follows: TGTGCCGTTCGGACAGCTCGAGGCACAGATACGCAGTATTTT. Its translation is CAVRTARGTDTQYF.

The chain has TRBV3-1 and TRBJ1-1; D is perhaps TRBD1 (5 bases). V lost 4 bases, J lost 2 bases, and 14 bases lay in between. The CDR3 is 15 residues long. The germline V gene has CDR1 LGHDT and CDR2 YNNKEL (reference sequence). The CDR3 bases are TGTGCCAGCAGCCGGGGGGACGGGGGTAACACTGAAGCTTTCTTT. Translation: CASSRGDGGNTEAFF.

J is TRBJ1-5 and V is TRBV7-2; TRBD1 might be the D (6 bases). The V and J ends lost 5 bases and 0 bases respectively, with 17 bases between them. Per the germline V gene, CDR1 is SGHTA and CDR2 is FQGNSA. The CDR3 runs to 17 residues. CDR3 sequence: CASSPRGTRDSNQPQHF. In DNA form, the CDR3 reads TGTGCCAGCAGCCCAAGAGGGACACGCGATAGCAATCAGCCCCAGCATTTT.

This clonotype has more than one count but fewer than ten. The chain couples TRBV4-3 to TRBJ2-2; 8 nucleotides agree with TRBD2. The J segment lost 6 bases and the V segment lost 4 bases, leaving 13 bases of the junction unmatched. Germline V CDR1 and CDR2: LGHNA, YSLEER. This CDR3 is built from 17 residues. This CDR3 is CASSPVLGGGSSGELFF. The DNA of the CDR3 is TGCGCCAGCAGCCCGGTACTGGGCGGGGGGTCATCCGGGGAGCTGTTTTTT.

Only a few counts were recorded for this clonotype. The rearrangement links TRBV11-2 to TRBJ1-6; D is unresolved. This CDR3 is 14 amino acids long. The germline CDR1 and CDR2 sequences are SGHAT and FQNNGV. V was trimmed by 7 bases and J by 5 bases, leaving 12 bases between them. Here the CDR3 DNA reads TGTGCCAGCAAGAGGGCCTTCAATAATTCACCCCTCCACTTT. It specifies CASKRAFNNSPLHF.

This clonotype has more than one count but fewer than ten. The chain combines TRBV4-2 with TRBJ2-2; no firm D call. Germline V lookup: CDR1 LGHNA, CDR2 YNFKEQ. This CDR3 region has 14 residues. V gave up 0 bases and J gave up 6 bases, with 8 bases separating them. The CDR3 sequence: CASSQDQWAGELFF. The DNA for the CDR3 is TGTGCCAGCAGCCAAGATCAGTGGGCCGGGGAGCTGTTTTTT.

This chain joins TRBV9 and TRBJ2-5; no definite D call. Germline V gene sequence: CDR1 SGDLS, CDR2 YYNGEE. With 4 bases removed from V and 4 bases from J, the gap between germline ends came to 14 bases. The CDR3 is 14 residues long. The CDR3: CASSTRLVGETQYF. The DNA of the CDR3 is TGTGCCAGCAGCACCCGCCTGGTAGGAGAGACCCAGTACTTC.

This clonotype was seen a handful of times. The gene calls are TRBV6-2 or TRBV6-3 and TRBJ1-1; unclear D gene. Deletions cut 7 bases from V and 0 bases from J, with 12 bases between. The CDR3 contains 14 residues. Germline CDR1 is MNHEY and CDR2 is SVGEGT. The CDR3 spells CASTRYPLNTEAFF. CDR3 coding DNA: TGTGCCAGCACCAGATACCCCCTGAACACTGAAGCTTTCTTT.